The 29 T cell receptor beta chains in this list originate from one sample, sequenced in a study of glioma-infiltrating T cells after dendritic cell vaccination. Stated time point: after dendritic cell vaccination, including at tumor progression/relapse. TCRdb's table, derived via immunoSEQ multiplex PCR, lists solely in-frame clones and lacks some. The sample carries tens of thousands of clones, approximately 87% recorded once. The sample consisted of blood, taken after dendritic cell vaccination. The receptor set was obtained from a human donor with glioblastoma.

The chain couples TRBV7-2 to TRBJ2-7, with D possibly matching TRBD1 (7 bases). The CDR3 spans 15 residues. V lost 2 bases to trimming and J lost 5 bases, with 16 bases between them. Germline assignment: CDR1 SGHTA and CDR2 FQGNSA. This CDR3 is CASSLRGTVGNEQYF. The CDR3 DNA reads as TGTGCCAGCAGCTTACGGGGGACAGTTGGGAACGAGCAGTACTTC.

The chain is built from TRBV29-1 and TRBJ2-3; 10 bases are shared with TRBD2. The CDR3 is made up of 14 amino acids. Germline V gene lookup returns CDR1 SQVTM and CDR2 ANQGSEA. V trimming: 3 bases; J trimming: 3 bases; junction bases outside the gene matches: 3. CDR3 in DNA: TGCAGCGTTGAGGCTAGCGGGGGAACAGATACGCAGTATTTT. Residues: CSVEASGGTDTQYF.

The V gene is TRBV5-1, the J gene TRBJ1-1, with 7 bases identical to TRBD1. The germline gives CDR1 SGHRS, CDR2 YFSETQ. CDR3 size: 13 residues. V shed 4 bases, J shed 3 bases, and the junction held 3 bases outside the gene matches. The CDR3 sequence: CASSLQGYTEAFF. The CDR3 nucleotides read TGCGCCAGCAGCCTACAGGGGTACACTGAAGCTTTCTTT.

The rearrangement joins TRBV2 to TRBJ2-5, with a tentative D call TRBD2 (6 bases). V was cut by 7 bases and J by 4 bases, with 13 bases left in between. CDR1 and CDR2 from the germline V gene are SNHLY and FYNNEI. This CDR3 region has 13 residues. DNA of the CDR3: TGTGCCAGCATGCGGGATTCGCGAGAGACCCAGTACTTC. It is translated as CASMRDSRETQYF.

In its sample, this clone was seen once. The genes are TRBV7-2 and TRBJ2-1; D might be TRBD2 (5 bases). Germline CDR1 reads SGHTA; CDR2 reads FQGNSA. There are 16 residues in the CDR3. Trimming pared 7 bases from V and 6 bases from J, leaving 22 bases between. The CDR3 DNA reads as TGTGCCAGCACCACGACGTGGGCCCCCCGGGGCAATGAGCAGTTCTTC. Its translation: CASTTTWAPRGNEQFF.

The chain employs TRBV6-1 and TRBJ2-7; TRBD1 aligns across 9 bases. The CDR3 is made up of 14 amino acids. After removal of 2 bases from V and 7 bases from J, the junction contained 6 bases not matched to a gene. Germline V gene data show CDR1 as MNHNS and CDR2 as SASEGT. The CDR3 sequence is CASSERGQGREQYF. Here the CDR3 DNA reads TGTGCCAGCAGTGAAAGGGGACAGGGAAGAGAGCAGTACTTC.

The chain joins TRBV7-8 to TRBJ1-6, with TRBD1 matching 8 bases. J lost 10 bases, V lost 4 bases, and 12 bases had no gene match. The germline V gene encodes CDR1 SGHVS and CDR2 FQNEAQ. The CDR3 spans 16 residues. The CDR3: CASSSRERTGNSPLHF. The CDR3 DNA reads as TGTGCCAGCAGCTCACGGGAAAGGACAGGGAACTCACCCCTCCACTTT.

The V gene is TRBV15, the J gene TRBJ2-1; D call uncertain. This CDR3 spans 15 amino acids. CDR1 and CDR2 from the germline V gene are LNHNV and YYDKDF (reference sequence). With 0 bases removed from V and 0 bases from J, the gap between germline ends came to 6 bases. This chain's CDR3 is CATSRDSYSYNEQFF. The CDR3 DNA reads TGTGCCACCAGCAGAGACAGTTACTCCTACAATGAGCAGTTCTTC.

The chain is built from TRBV2 and TRBJ2-5; unclear D gene. CDR3 length equals 12 residues. From germline, CDR1 is SNHLY and CDR2 FYNNEI. With 6 bases removed from V and 1 base from J, the gap between germline ends came to 6 bases. The CDR3 region has the DNA TGTGCCAGCAGGCGCCTCCAAGAGACCCAGTACTTC. This encodes CASRRLQETQYF.

This chain joins TRBV7-2 and TRBJ1-3, with D maybe TRBD1 (6 bases). With 5 bases removed from V and 3 bases from J, the gap between germline ends came to 14 bases. The CDR3 length is 15 residues. Germline V gene sequence: CDR1 SGHTA, CDR2 FQGNSA. The CDR3 DNA follows: TGTGCCAGCAGCACACAAGGGGGGGGTGGAAACACCATATATTTT. This codes for CASSTQGGGGNTIYF.

The chain joins TRBV10-1 to TRBJ2-7; TRBD1 matches 10 bases. Germline CDR1 and CDR2: WNHNN and SYGVQD (reference sequence). With V trimmed by 4 bases and J by 6 bases, 3 bases remained unmatched. This CDR3 is 13 amino acids long. The CDR3 coding sequence is TGCGCCAGCAGTGTCGGGACAGGGGTCGAGCAGTACTTC. It is translated as CASSVGTGVEQYF.

This rearrangement joins TRBV4-3 to TRBJ2-1; D might be TRBD1 (6 bases). This CDR3 region has 15 residues. Germline V CDR1 and CDR2: LGHNA, YSLEER. Trimming left V 1 base short and J 8 bases short, with 15 bases between. DNA of the CDR3: TGCGCCAGCAGCCAAGTCTCGACAGGAGCCGATGAGCAGTTCTTC. Its protein product is CASSQVSTGADEQFF.

The chain uses TRBV28 and TRBJ1-5; D unclear. Trimming took off 3 bases at V and 5 bases at J, with 14 bases between the two ends. CDR3 size: 15 residues. Germline CDR1 MDHEN, CDR2 SYDVKM. The CDR3 region has the DNA TGTGCCAGCAGTTTTGATGGGTCTCGGGATCAGCCCCAGCATTTT. This encodes CASSFDGSRDQPQHF.

The sample holds one count of this clone. The chain recombines TRBV4-2 with TRBJ2-5; 12 bases agree with TRBD2. V dropped 3 bases and J dropped 5; count of bases not matched to a gene: 7. This CDR3 has 16 amino acids. Germline V gene data show CDR1 as LGHNA and CDR2 as YNFKEQ. This CDR3 is CASSHALAGGPETQYF. The CDR3 bases are TGTGCCAGCAGCCATGCTCTAGCGGGGGGGCCGGAGACCCAGTACTTC.

The rearrangement links TRBV27 to TRBJ1-5; no definite D call. The CDR3 extends over 16 amino acids. Germline V gives CDR1 MNHEY, CDR2 SMNVEV (reference sequence). Trimming shortened V by 0 bases and J by 4 bases, and 13 bases separated the two germline ends. The CDR3, as DNA: TGTGCCAGCAGTTTATCACAGCCGGTGGGTAATCAGCCCCAGCATTTT. Translated, it gives CASSLSQPVGNQPQHF.

The chain joins TRBV13 to TRBJ2-3; 8 bases align to TRBD2. The V and J ends lost 6 bases and 1 base, in that order; junction bases with no gene match: 3. The CDR3 sequence is 14 residues long. CDR1 is PRHDT and CDR2 is FYEKMQ in the germline V gene (reference sequence). CDR3 residues: CASRSGGRTDTQYF. The CDR3 DNA is TGTGCCAGCAGGAGCGGGGGCCGCACAGATACGCAGTATTTT.

The table lists this clone with a few counts. V gene TRBV27 combines with J gene TRBJ1-5; TRBD1 is a possible D gene (6 bases). CDR3 length: 15 residues. Trimming cost V 2 bases and J 4 bases, with 12 bases left between them. Germline values: CDR1 MNHEY, CDR2 SMNVEV (reference sequence). This CDR3 reads CASSLTQGPNQPQHF. DNA for the CDR3: TGTGCCAGCAGTTTAACGCAGGGGCCGAATCAGCCCCAGCATTTT.

This sequence joins TRBV4-3 and TRBJ2-3, with 9 positions matching TRBD2. Per the germline V gene, CDR1 is LGHNA and CDR2 is YSLEER. The junction had 19 bases not matched to a gene; V was cut back by 4 bases and J by 8 bases. This CDR3 is built from 18 residues. The CDR3 coding sequence is TGCGCCAGCAGCCTCGAGGTTAGCGGGGGAAGACGAGGGGGTACGCAGTATTTT. Translated, it gives CASSLEVSGGRRGGTQYF.

The chain is built from TRBV2 and TRBJ1-1, with 8 bases identical to TRBD1. The V segment lost 5 bases and the J segment 1 base; nucleotides outside the gene matches: 3. CDR1 and CDR2 (germline): SNHLY, FYNNEI. The length of the CDR3 is 14 residues. CDR3 in DNA: TGTGCCAGCAGTATACAGGGGGGGAACACTGAAGCTTTCTTT. It yields the protein CASSIQGGNTEAFF.

The gene calls are TRBV5-4 and TRBJ2-5; the D gene is possibly TRBD2 (6 bases). Germline V gene data show CDR1 as SGHNT and CDR2 as YYREEE (reference sequence). This CDR3 has 14 amino acids. Trimming took 1 base from V and 4 from J, leaving 11 bases between them. As DNA, the CDR3 is TGTGCCAGCAGCTTGCGCGGGGCTGGAGAGACCCAGTACTTC. Amino acids: CASSLRGAGETQYF.

The gene calls are TRBV7-2 and TRBJ1-1; D might be TRBD1 (5 bases). The CDR3 loop spans 13 amino acids. Germline assignment: CDR1 SGHTA and CDR2 FQGNSA. V was trimmed by 6 bases and J by 7 bases, leaving 15 bases between them. The CDR3 spells CASSDTAGGEAFF. CDR3 nucleotides: TGTGCCAGCAGTGATACAGCGGGGGGTGAAGCTTTCTTT.

The chain recombines TRBV27 with TRBJ2-5; possibly TRBD2 for D (7 bases). The CDR3 sequence is 15 residues long. In germline, CDR1 is MNHEY, CDR2 SMNVEV (reference sequence). V was trimmed by 5 bases and J by 0 bases, leaving 13 bases between them. The CDR3 DNA follows: TGTGCCAGCAGTCTCCGGGGGGCGTACCAAGAGACCCAGTACTTC. Translating gives CASSLRGAYQETQYF.

This clone showed up just once. This chain joins TRBV21-1 and TRBJ1-1; TRBD1, the D gene given by the table, was not confirmed from the DNA. TRBV21-1 is a pseudogene. This CDR3 comprises 15 residues. CDR3 residues: CASSKAVTGSAEAFF. The CDR3 DNA reads as TGTGCCAGCAGCAAAGCGGTGACAGGGAGTGCTGAAGCTTTCTTT.

The V call is TRBV4-3, the J call TRBJ2-7; D is possibly TRBD2 (5 bases). The CDR3 spans 13 residues. Germline V CDR1 and CDR2: LGHNA, YSLEER. The V end lost 8 bases, the J end lost 6 bases, and 17 bases lay between the germline ends. The CDR3 sequence is CASRAETTTEQYF. DNA of the CDR3: TGCGCCAGCCGGGCCGAGACTACCACCGAGCAGTACTTC.

This clone has just one count. The rearrangement links TRBV21-1 to TRBJ2-7; TRBD2, the table's D call, lacks a check against the DNA. TRBV21-1 is described as a pseudogene. The CDR3 runs to 11 residues. CDR3 loop: CASSKVKLQYF. In DNA, the CDR3 is TGTGCCAGCAGCAAAGTGAAGCTGCAGTACTTC.

J is TRBJ2-5 and V is TRBV7-8; perhaps TRBD2 as D (5 bases). The germline V gene has CDR1 SGHVS and CDR2 FQNEAQ. Deletions cut 5 bases from V and 1 base from J, with 14 bases between. This CDR3 comprises 15 residues. The CDR3 region has the DNA TGTGCCAGCAGCCCAAACGGACTCCTCCAAGAGACCCAGTACTTC. Residues: CASSPNGLLQETQYF.

The V gene is TRBV7-2, the J gene TRBJ2-7, with 9 bases matching TRBD2. The CDR3 loop spans 14 amino acids. Germline V lookup: CDR1 SGHTA, CDR2 FQGNSA. V was pared by 6 bases and J by 1 base, with 4 bases of the junction left unmatched. CDR3 sequence: CASRKAGGSYEQYF. CDR3 in DNA: TGTGCCAGCAGGAAAGCGGGGGGATCCTACGAGCAGTACTTC. Variable domain in full (rest from reference TRBV7-2 and TRBJ2-7): GAGVSQSPSNKVTEKGKDVELRCDPISGHTALYWYRQSLGQGLEFLIYFQGNSAPDKSGLPSDRFSAERTGGSVSTLTIQRTQQEDSAVYLCASRKAGGSYEQYFGPGTRLTVT.

J is TRBJ1-2 and V is TRBV6-4, with D maybe TRBD1 (5 bases). Looked up from germline, CDR1 is MRHNA and CDR2 is SNTAGT. CDR3 size: 13 residues. Trimming took off 3 bases at V and 4 bases at J, with 9 bases between the two ends. CDR3 nucleotides: TGTGCCAGCAGTGAACCCGGGGGCTATGGCTACACCTTC. Its protein product is CASSEPGGYGYTF.

The V and J genes are TRBV9 and TRBJ2-2; 12 bases are shared with TRBD2. J lost 5 bases, V lost 0 bases, and 8 bases had no gene match. The CDR3 length is 18 residues. Looked up from germline, CDR1 is SGDLS and CDR2 is YYNGEE. This CDR3 reads CASSVGAASGGATGELFF. As DNA, the CDR3 is TGTGCCAGCAGCGTAGGCGCGGCTAGCGGGGGGGCAACCGGGGAGCTGTTTTTT. The full variable domain, rest sourced from reference TRBV9 and TRBJ2-2, is DSGVTQTPKHLITATGQRVTLRCSPRSGDLSVYWYQQSLDQGLQFLIQYYNGEERAKGNILERFSAQQFPDLHSELNLSSLELGDSALYFCASSVGAASGGATGELFFGEGSRLTVL.